Below are 2 T cell receptor beta chains sequenced from a single sample in a study of T cell responses to AZD1222 COVID-19 vaccine. Some clones are missing from TCRdb's copy, which holds only in-frame ones; the method was immunoSEQ multiplex PCR. Of 80,000 or so clones detected, 92% appear once; the ten largest clones hold roughly 4.7%. This material consisted of peripheral blood, taken 28 days after the second AZD1222 dose. These receptors came from an adult who received the AZD1222 COVID-19 vaccine.

The chain is built from TRBV18 and TRBJ1-2, with a tentative D call TRBD1 (6 bases). Looked up from germline, CDR1 is KGHSH and CDR2 is LQKENI. There are 14 residues in the CDR3. Trimming removed 0 bases from V and 8 bases from J, with 13 bases in between. For the CDR3, the DNA is TGTGCCAGCTCACCACCAGGCCGGACAGCCGGCTACACCTTC. Protein: CASSPPGRTAGYTF.

The chain has TRBV6-6 and TRBJ2-7; 9 bases line up with TRBD1. V lost 6 bases, J lost 5 bases, and 8 bases stayed unmatched. Germline loops: CDR1 MNHNY, CDR2 SVGAGI (reference sequence). This CDR3 contains 14 residues. The DNA of the CDR3 is TGTGCCAGCAGCTTAGGGACAGGGAATAACGAGCAGTACTTC. Protein: CASSLGTGNNEQYF.